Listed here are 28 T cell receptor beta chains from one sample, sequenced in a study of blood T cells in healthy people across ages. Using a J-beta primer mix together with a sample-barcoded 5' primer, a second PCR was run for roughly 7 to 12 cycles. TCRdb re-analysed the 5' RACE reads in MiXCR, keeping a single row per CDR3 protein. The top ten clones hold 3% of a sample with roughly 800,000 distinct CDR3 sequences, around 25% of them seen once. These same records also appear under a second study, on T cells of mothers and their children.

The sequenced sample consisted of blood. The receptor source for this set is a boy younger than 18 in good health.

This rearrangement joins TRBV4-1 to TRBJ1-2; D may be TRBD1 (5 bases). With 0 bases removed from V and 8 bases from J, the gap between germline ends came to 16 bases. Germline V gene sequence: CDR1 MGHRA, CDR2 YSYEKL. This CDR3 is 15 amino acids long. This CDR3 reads CASSQDPYQGGGYTF. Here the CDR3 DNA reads TGCGCCAGCAGCCAAGACCCTTACCAGGGCGGCGGCTACACCTTC.

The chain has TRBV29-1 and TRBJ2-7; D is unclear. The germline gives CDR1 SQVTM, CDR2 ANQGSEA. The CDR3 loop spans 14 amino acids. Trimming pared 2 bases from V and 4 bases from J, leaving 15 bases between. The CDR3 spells CSVEYSASRYEQYF. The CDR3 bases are TGCAGCGTTGAATATTCCGCCAGTCGGTACGAGCAGTACTTC.

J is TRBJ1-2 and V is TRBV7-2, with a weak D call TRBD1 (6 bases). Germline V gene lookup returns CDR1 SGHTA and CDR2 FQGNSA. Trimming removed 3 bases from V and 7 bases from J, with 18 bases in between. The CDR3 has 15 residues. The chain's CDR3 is CASSFGGGIKSGYTF. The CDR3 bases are TGTGCCAGCAGCTTTGGGGGGGGCATCAAAAGTGGCTACACCTTC.

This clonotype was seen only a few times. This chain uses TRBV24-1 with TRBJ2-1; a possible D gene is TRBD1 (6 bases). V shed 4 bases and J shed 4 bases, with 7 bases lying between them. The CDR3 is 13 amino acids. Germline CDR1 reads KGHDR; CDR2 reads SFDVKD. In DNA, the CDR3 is TGTGCCACCAGTGACGGACAGTACAATGAGCAGTTCTTC. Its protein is CATSDGQYNEQFF.

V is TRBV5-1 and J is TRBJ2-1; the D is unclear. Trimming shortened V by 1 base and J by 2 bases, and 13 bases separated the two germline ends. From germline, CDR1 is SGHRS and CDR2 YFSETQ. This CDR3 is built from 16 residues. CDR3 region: CASSLKNFLTYNEQFF. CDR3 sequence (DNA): TGCGCCAGCAGCTTGAAAAATTTCCTGACCTACAATGAGCAGTTCTTC.

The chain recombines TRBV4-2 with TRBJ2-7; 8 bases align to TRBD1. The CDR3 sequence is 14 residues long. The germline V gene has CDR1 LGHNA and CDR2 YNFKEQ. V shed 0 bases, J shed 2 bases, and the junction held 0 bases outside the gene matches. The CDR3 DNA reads TGTGCCAGCAGCCAAGAGGACAGGGCCTACGAGCAGTACTTC. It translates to CASSQEDRAYEQYF.

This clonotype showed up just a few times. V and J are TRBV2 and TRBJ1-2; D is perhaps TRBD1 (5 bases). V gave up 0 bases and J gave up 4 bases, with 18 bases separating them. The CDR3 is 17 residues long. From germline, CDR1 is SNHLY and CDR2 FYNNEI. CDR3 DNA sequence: TGTGCCAGCAGTGAAGCGGGGGAGGGAATACTCGTCTATGGCTACACCTTC. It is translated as CASSEAGEGILVYGYTF.

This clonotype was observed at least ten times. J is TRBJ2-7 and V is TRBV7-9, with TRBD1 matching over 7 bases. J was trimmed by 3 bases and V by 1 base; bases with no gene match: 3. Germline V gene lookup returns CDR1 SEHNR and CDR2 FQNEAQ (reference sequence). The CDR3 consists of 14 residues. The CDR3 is CASSLGSGGYEQYF. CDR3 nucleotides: TGTGCCAGCAGCTTAGGTTCAGGGGGCTACGAGCAGTACTTC.

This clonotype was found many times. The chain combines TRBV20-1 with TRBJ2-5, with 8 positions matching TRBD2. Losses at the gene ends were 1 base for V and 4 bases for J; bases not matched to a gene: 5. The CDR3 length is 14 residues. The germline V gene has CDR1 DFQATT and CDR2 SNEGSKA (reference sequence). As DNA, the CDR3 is TGCAGTGCTAGAGGGCAGCGGGGGCTAGAGACCCAGTACTTC. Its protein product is CSARGQRGLETQYF.

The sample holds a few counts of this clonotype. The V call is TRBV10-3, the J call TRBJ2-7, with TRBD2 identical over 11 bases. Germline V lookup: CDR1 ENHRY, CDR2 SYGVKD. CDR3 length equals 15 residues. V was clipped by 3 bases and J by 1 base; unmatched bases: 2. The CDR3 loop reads CAISDGTSGSYEQYF. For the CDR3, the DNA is TGTGCCATCAGTGATGGGACTAGCGGTTCCTACGAGCAGTACTTC.

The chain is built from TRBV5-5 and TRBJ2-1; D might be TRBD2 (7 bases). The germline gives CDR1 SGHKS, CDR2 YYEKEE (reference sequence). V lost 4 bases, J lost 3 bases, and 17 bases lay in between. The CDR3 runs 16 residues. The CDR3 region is CASSRGASVRYNEQFF. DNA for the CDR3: TGTGCCAGCAGCCGGGGGGCGTCAGTACGCTACAATGAGCAGTTCTTC.

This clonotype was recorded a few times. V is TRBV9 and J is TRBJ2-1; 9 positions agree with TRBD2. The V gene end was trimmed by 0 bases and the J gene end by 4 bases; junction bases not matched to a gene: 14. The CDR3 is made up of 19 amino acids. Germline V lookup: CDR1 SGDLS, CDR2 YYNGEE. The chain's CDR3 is CASSVAGAGGPFRYNEQFF. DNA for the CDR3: TGTGCCAGCAGCGTAGCCGGCGCGGGGGGGCCATTCAGGTACAATGAGCAGTTCTTC.

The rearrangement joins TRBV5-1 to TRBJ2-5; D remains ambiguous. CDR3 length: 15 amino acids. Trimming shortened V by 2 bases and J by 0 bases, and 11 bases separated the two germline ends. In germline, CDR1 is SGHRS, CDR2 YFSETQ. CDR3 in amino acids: CASSLTSGNQETQYF. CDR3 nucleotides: TGCGCCAGCAGCTTAACGAGTGGGAACCAAGAGACCCAGTACTTC.

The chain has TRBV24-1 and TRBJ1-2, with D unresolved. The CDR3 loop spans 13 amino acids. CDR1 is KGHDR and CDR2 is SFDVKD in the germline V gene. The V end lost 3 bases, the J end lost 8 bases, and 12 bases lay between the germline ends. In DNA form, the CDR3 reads TGTGCCACCAGTGATCTGGTGGCGGGAGGCTACACCTTC. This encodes CATSDLVAGGYTF.

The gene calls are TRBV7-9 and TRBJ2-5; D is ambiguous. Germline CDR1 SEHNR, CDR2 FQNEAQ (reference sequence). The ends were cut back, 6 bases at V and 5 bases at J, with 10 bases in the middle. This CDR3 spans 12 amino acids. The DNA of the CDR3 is TGTGCCAGCAGATCAAATGGGGAGACCCAGTACTTC. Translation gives CASRSNGETQYF.

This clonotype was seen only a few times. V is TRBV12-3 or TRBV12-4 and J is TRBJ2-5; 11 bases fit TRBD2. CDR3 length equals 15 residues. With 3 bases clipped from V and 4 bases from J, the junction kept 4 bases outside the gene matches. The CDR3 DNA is TGTGCCAGCAGTTTCGGGCTAGCGGGGGGAGAGACCCAGTACTTC. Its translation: CASSFGLAGGETQYF.

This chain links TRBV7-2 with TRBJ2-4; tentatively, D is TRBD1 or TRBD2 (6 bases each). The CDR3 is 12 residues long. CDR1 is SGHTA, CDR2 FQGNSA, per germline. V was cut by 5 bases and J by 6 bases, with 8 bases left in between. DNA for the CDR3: TGTGCCAGCAGCCCGGGGGCAAACATTCAGTACTTC. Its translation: CASSPGANIQYF.

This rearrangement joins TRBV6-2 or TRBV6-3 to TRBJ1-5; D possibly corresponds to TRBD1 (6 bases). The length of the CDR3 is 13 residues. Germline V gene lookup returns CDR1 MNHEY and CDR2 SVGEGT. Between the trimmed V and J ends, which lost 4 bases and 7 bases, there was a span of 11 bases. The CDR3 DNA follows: TGTGCCAGCAGTTGGACGAGGGGGCAGCCCCAGCATTTT. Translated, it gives CASSWTRGQPQHF.

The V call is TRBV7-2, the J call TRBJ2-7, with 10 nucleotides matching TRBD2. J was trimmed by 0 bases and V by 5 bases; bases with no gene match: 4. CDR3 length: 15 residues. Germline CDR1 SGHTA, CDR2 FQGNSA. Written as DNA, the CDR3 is TGTGCCAGCAGCCTCACTAGCGGGGCCTCCTACGAGCAGTACTTC. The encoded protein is CASSLTSGASYEQYF. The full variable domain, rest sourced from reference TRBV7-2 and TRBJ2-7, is GAGVSQSPSNKVTEKGKDVELRCDPISGHTALYWYRQSLGQGLEFLIYFQGNSAPDKSGLPSDRFSAERTGGSVSTLTIQRTQQEDSAVYLCASSLTSGASYEQYFGPGTRLTVT.

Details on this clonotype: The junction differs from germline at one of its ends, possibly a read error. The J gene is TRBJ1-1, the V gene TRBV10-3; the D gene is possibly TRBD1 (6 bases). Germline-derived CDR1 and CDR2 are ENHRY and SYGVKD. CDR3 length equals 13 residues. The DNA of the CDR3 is TGTGCCGCCAGGGGAGGGTCGGACACTGAAACTTTCTTT. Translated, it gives CAARGGSDTETFF.

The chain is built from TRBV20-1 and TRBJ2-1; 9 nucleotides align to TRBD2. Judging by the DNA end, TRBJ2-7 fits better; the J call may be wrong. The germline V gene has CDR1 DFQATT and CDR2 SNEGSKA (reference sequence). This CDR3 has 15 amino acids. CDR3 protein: CSARMASGARNEQYF. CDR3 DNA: TGCAGTGCTAGAATGGCTAGCGGGGCGAGGAATGAGCAGTACTTC.

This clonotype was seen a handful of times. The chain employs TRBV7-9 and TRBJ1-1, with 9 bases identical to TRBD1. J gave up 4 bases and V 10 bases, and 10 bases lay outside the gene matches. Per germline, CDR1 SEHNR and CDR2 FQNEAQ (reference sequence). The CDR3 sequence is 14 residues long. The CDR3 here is CATETKTGGTEAFF. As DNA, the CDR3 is TGTGCCACAGAGACTAAGACAGGGGGCACTGAAGCTTTCTTT.

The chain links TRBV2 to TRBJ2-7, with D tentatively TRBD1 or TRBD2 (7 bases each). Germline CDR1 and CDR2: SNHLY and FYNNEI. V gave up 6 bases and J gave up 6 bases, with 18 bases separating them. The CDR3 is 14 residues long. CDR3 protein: CASRGGQSGGEQYF. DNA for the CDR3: TGTGCCAGCAGAGGGGGACAGTCGGGGGGCGAGCAGTACTTC.

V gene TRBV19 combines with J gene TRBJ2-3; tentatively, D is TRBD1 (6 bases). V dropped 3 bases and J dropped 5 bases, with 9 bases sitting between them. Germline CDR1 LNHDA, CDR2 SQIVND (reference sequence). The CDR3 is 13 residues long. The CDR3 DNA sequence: TGTGCCAGTAGTATGGGACATGGAGATACGCAGTATTTT. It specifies CASSMGHGDTQYF.

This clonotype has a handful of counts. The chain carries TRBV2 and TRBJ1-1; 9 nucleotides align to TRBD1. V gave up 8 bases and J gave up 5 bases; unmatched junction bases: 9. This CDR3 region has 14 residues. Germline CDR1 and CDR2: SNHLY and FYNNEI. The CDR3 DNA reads TGTGCCAGCGGATCACAGGGGGCAGGTACTGAAGCTTTCTTT. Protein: CASGSQGAGTEAFF.

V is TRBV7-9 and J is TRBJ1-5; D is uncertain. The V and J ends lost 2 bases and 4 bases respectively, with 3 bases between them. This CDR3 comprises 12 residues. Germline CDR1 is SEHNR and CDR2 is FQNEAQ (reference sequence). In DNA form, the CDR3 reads TGTGCCAGCAGCTTAACGAATCAGCCCCAGCATTTT. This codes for CASSLTNQPQHF.

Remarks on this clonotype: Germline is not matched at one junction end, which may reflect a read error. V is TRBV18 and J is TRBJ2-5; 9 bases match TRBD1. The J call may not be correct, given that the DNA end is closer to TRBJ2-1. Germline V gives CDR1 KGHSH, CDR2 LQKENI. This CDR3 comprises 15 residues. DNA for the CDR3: TGTGTCAGCTCGGACCGGGACAGGGAGGTCAATGAGCAGTTCTTC. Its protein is CVSSDRDREVNEQFF.

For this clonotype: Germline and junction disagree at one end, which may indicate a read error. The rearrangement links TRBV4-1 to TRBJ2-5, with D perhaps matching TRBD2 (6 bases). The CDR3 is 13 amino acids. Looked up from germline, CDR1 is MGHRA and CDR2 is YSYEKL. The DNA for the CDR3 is TGCGCCAGCAGCCAGTCTCCGGAGGGCCCTCCAAACTTC. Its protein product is CASSQSPEGPPNF.